This entry is about one TCR beta chain. CDR1 is MNHEY, CDR2 SMNVEV, per germline (reference sequence). This CDR3 region has 14 residues. Deletions cut 3 bases from V and 5 bases from J, with 13 bases between. This sample is part of a study of blood T cell repertoires in COVID-19. The wider study: Sources were T cells, B-cell-depleted T cells, or PBMCs; the material itself was cDNA or gDNA.

The data were produced by immunoSEQ multiplex PCR, yet TCRdb's version contains in-frame clones alone and is incomplete. This table holds fewer than 70,000 clones, 85% found once. The receptor was derived from an elderly man with acute or convalescent COVID-19. The sample taken for sequencing was peripheral blood. V usage is TRBV27 and J usage is TRBJ1-1; D remains unclear. CDR3: CASSFRPTVTEAFF. For the CDR3, the DNA is TGTGCCAGCAGTTTTCGTCCTACCGTAACTGAAGCTTTCTTT.